These 32 T cell receptor beta chains originate from one sample sequenced in a study of T cells of healthy individuals. TCRdb recomputed calls from the 5' RACE reads with MiXCR, one row per CDR3 protein. The sample shows tens of thousands of distinct CDR3 sequences, 16% of them seen only once. The source of these receptors is a human donor in good health.

This clonotype was observed at least ten times. CDR3 amino acids: CASSAPTSAETQYF. CDR3 bases: TGTGCCAGCAGTGCACCGACTAGCGCCGAGACCCAGTACTTC. The genes are TRBV2 and TRBJ2-5, with 8 bases fitting TRBD2. V was pared by 4 bases and J by 5 bases, with 6 bases of the junction left unmatched. CDR3 size: 14 residues. The germline CDR1 and CDR2 sequences are SNHLY and FYNNEI.

The J gene is TRBJ2-7, the V gene TRBV7-9; possible D gene TRBD1, 6 bases. The CDR3 length is 13 residues. Per germline, CDR1 SEHNR and CDR2 FQNEAQ (reference sequence). V lost 6 bases and J lost 5, with 14 bases in between. The CDR3 coding sequence is TGTGCCAGCAGATCCACAGGGTTCAACGAGCAGTACTTC. Protein: CASRSTGFNEQYF.

This clonotype appeared a few times. The CDR3 bases are TGTGCCAGCAGCTTAGAATACGGGGGGCGAGAGACCCAGTACTTC. Amino acids: CASSLEYGGRETQYF. V gene TRBV7-6 combines with J gene TRBJ2-5, with a weak D call TRBD2 (7 bases). The germline gives CDR1 SGHVS, CDR2 FNYEAQ. The CDR3 covers 15 residues. Trimming removed 1 base at V and 4 bases at J, with 13 bases between. The full variable domain, its missing parts supplied by reference TRBV7-6 and TRBJ2-5, is GAGVSQSPRYKVTKRGQDVALRCDPISGHVSLYWYRQALGQGPEFLTYFNYEAQQDKSGLPNDRFSAERPEGSISTLTIQRTEQRDSAMYRCASSLEYGGRETQYFGPGTRLLVL.

This clonotype has a count of ten or more. The chain recombines TRBV20-1 with TRBJ2-5; a possible D gene is TRBD1 (7 bases). This CDR3 has 14 amino acids. V lost 2 bases and J 5 bases, leaving 15 bases between the germline ends. CDR1 is DFQATT and CDR2 is SNEGSKA in the germline V gene (reference sequence). CDR3 coding DNA: TGCAGTGCTAGACCCCCAGGGGGGATGGAGACCCAGTACTTC. This encodes CSARPPGGMETQYF.

This clonotype has only a few counts. The CDR3 loop reads CSAIILAGTDTQYF. The CDR3 region has the DNA TGCAGTGCTATTATACTAGCCGGCACAGATACGCAGTATTTT. J is TRBJ2-3 and V is TRBV20-1, with a weak D call TRBD2 (6 bases). The CDR3 is 14 amino acids. Germline lookup yields CDR1 DFQATT and CDR2 SNEGSKA (reference sequence). V dropped 4 bases and J dropped 1 base, with 12 bases sitting between them.

This clonotype was observed a handful of times. Written as DNA, the CDR3 is TGTGCCAGCAGCCCCCCGGGTCCCCAGGCCTCCTACGAGCAGTACTTC. Residues: CASSPPGPQASYEQYF. This chain connects TRBV7-9 to TRBJ2-7; no definite D call. Germline CDR1 and CDR2: SEHNR and FQNEAQ (reference sequence). The CDR3 runs to 16 residues. Trimming removed 5 bases from V and 0 bases from J, with 17 bases in between.

This clonotype has ten or more counts. CDR3 sequence: CASRPPGSRFHPQHF. The CDR3 bases are TGTGCCAGCAGACCTCCCGGGAGCCGATTCCATCCCCAGCATTTT. The V gene is TRBV28, the J gene TRBJ1-5; D gene ambiguous. The CDR3 loop spans 15 amino acids. V lost 6 bases and J 10 bases, leaving 22 bases between the germline ends. Germline V gene lookup returns CDR1 MDHEN and CDR2 SYDVKM.

The table lists this clonotype with many counts. The chain carries TRBV3-1 and TRBJ2-1, with D hard to call. The CDR3 runs 15 residues. Germline V CDR1 and CDR2: LGHDT, YNNKEL (reference sequence). Deletions cut 0 bases from V and 0 bases from J, with 6 bases between. The CDR3 nucleotides read TGTGCCAGCAGCCAAGATCTTCTCTCCTACAATGAGCAGTTCTTC. It yields the protein CASSQDLLSYNEQFF.

CDR3 protein: CAWSAGQGFTDTQYF. In DNA form, the CDR3 reads TGTGCCTGGAGTGCAGGACAGGGGTTCACAGATACGCAGTATTTT. The chain is built from TRBV30 and TRBJ2-3, with 9 bases that match TRBD1. Germline V gene sequence: CDR1 GTSNPN, CDR2 SVGIG (reference sequence). This CDR3 is built from 15 residues. J gave up 2 bases and V 1 base, and 4 bases lay outside the gene matches.

There are a few counts of this clonotype. V usage is TRBV20-1 and J usage is TRBJ1-1, with a possible D match to TRBD1 (6 bases). The length of the CDR3 is 12 residues. Germline V lookup: CDR1 DFQATT, CDR2 SNEGSKA (reference sequence). Deletions cut 5 bases from V and 1 base from J, with 8 bases between. This CDR3 is CSALDRNTEAFF. CDR3 DNA sequence: TGCAGTGCTCTGGACAGGAACACTGAAGCTTTCTTT.

This clonotype was seen only a few times. The genes are TRBV27 and TRBJ2-7, with 7 bases that match TRBD1. The CDR3 is 14 amino acids. Germline V gene lookup returns CDR1 MNHEY and CDR2 SMNVEV (reference sequence). The junction had 5 bases not matched to a gene; V was cut back by 5 bases and J by 1 base. The CDR3 DNA reads TGTGCCAGCAGTCCCTGGGACAGTTCCTACGAGCAGTACTTC. Translation: CASSPWDSSYEQYF.

This clonotype was seen many times. The chain employs TRBV7-9 and TRBJ2-1, with TRBD2 matching over 11 bases. Losses at the gene ends were 4 bases for V and 6 bases for J; bases not matched to a gene: 5. The CDR3 extends over 15 amino acids. In germline, CDR1 is SEHNR, CDR2 FQNEAQ (reference sequence). CDR3 in amino acids: CASSSPGLAANEQFF. CDR3 coding DNA: TGTGCCAGCAGCTCCCCGGGACTAGCGGCCAATGAGCAGTTCTTC.

V and J are TRBV6-5 and TRBJ2-1; a weak D match, TRBD2 (5 bases). The V and J ends lost 0 bases and 2 bases respectively, with 11 bases between them. CDR1 and CDR2 (germline): MNHEY, SVGAGI. The CDR3 consists of 16 residues. CDR3 in DNA: TGTGCCAGCAGTTACTCTGCGGACTTACCCTACAATGAGCAGTTCTTC. Translated: CASSYSADLPYNEQFF.

This clonotype showed up just a few times. V and J are TRBV3-1 and TRBJ2-7, with TRBD2 matching over 9 bases. The germline V gene encodes CDR1 LGHDT and CDR2 YNNKEL (reference sequence). This CDR3 spans 14 amino acids. Trimming at V came to 5 bases and at J to 4 bases, leaving 6 bases not matched to a gene. CDR3 nucleotide sequence: TGTGCCAGCAGCTTGGGGCTAGCGGGATACGAGCAGTACTTC. As protein: CASSLGLAGYEQYF.

This chain links TRBV5-1 with TRBJ2-1; possible D gene TRBD2, 7 bases. In germline, CDR1 is SGHRS, CDR2 YFSETQ. CDR3 length: 15 residues. Trimming pared 4 bases from V and 6 bases from J, leaving 17 bases between. The DNA for the CDR3 is TGCGCCAGCAGCACCCGAAGGGGGGGAGTCAATGAGCAGTTCTTC. The encoded protein is CASSTRRGGVNEQFF.

The chain combines TRBV4-3 with TRBJ2-7; D call uncertain. V lost 1 base to trimming and J lost 2 bases, with 6 bases between them. Germline assignment: CDR1 LGHNA and CDR2 YSLEER. The CDR3 is 13 amino acids. The CDR3 nucleotides are TGCGCCAGCAGCCAAGTGGTGGCCTACGAGCAGTACTTC. Protein sequence: CASSQVVAYEQYF.

At least ten counts were recorded for this clonotype. This chain connects TRBV12-3 or TRBV12-4 to TRBJ1-1, with D possibly being TRBD1 (5 bases). V lost 5 bases to trimming and J lost 4 bases, with 14 bases between them. CDR3 length: 14 amino acids. CDR3 DNA: TGTGCCAGCAGTCCGTCAAACGGGGGCACTGAAGCTTTCTTT. Translation gives CASSPSNGGTEAFF.

V gene TRBV4-1 combines with J gene TRBJ1-1; no clear D gene. The germline gives CDR1 MGHRA, CDR2 YSYEKL. Trimming removed 2 bases from V and 3 bases from J, with 10 bases in between. The CDR3 loop spans 14 amino acids. This CDR3 reads CASSQRGVHTEAFF. CDR3 DNA sequence: TGCGCCAGCAGCCAAAGAGGAGTTCACACTGAAGCTTTCTTT.

By sample fraction, this clonotype is medium-sized (0.01 to 0.1%). The chain combines TRBV7-8 with TRBJ2-2; 9 bases are shared with TRBD1. Unmatched junction bases numbered 6, after V lost 3 bases and J lost 4 bases. Germline V gives CDR1 SGHVS, CDR2 FQNEAQ. The CDR3 has 16 amino acids. CDR3 in DNA: TGTGCCAGCAGCTTTGGGACAGGGTTTTCCACCGGGGAGCTGTTTTTT. Translating gives CASSFGTGFSTGELFF.

This clonotype was detected ten times or more. V is TRBV9 and J is TRBJ1-5; possible D gene TRBD1, 6 bases. The CDR3 extends over 15 amino acids. In germline, CDR1 is SGDLS, CDR2 YYNGEE. V gave up 0 bases and J gave up 4 bases, with 11 bases separating them. The CDR3 DNA is TGTGCCAGCAGCGTAGAAGCAGGGGTGAATCAGCCCCAGCATTTT. Residues: CASSVEAGVNQPQHF.

This sequence joins TRBV5-1 and TRBJ2-3, with D maybe TRBD2 (5 bases). The ends were cut back, 6 bases at V and 4 bases at J, with 15 bases in the middle. The CDR3 extends over 14 amino acids. The V gene's germline CDR1 is SGHRS and CDR2 YFSETQ. The CDR3 is CASTGTLSADTQYF. The CDR3 nucleotides are TGCGCCAGCACAGGAACACTTAGCGCAGATACGCAGTATTTT.

The V call is TRBV18, the J call TRBJ1-4, with D possibly being TRBD1 (6 bases). Per germline, CDR1 KGHSH and CDR2 LQKENI. CDR3 length: 15 residues. The ends were cut back, 3 bases at V and 3 bases at J, with 11 bases in the middle. CDR3 loop: CASSPATGSNEKLFF. The CDR3 DNA follows: TGTGCCAGCTCACCCGCGACAGGCTCTAATGAAAAACTGTTTTTT.

This clonotype turned up a few times. The gene calls are TRBV9 and TRBJ2-3; 9 positions match TRBD2. This CDR3 has 20 amino acids. The germline V gene has CDR1 SGDLS and CDR2 YYNGEE. The junction had 14 bases not matched to a gene; V was cut back by 0 bases and J by 0 bases. The CDR3 protein is CASSVEGPAGGFPSTDTQYF. DNA for the CDR3: TGTGCCAGCAGCGTAGAAGGGCCAGCGGGAGGATTCCCTAGCACAGATACGCAGTATTTT.

This clonotype is termed medium-sized. The chain uses TRBV6-4 and TRBJ2-3; 8 nucleotides match TRBD2. The CDR3 extends over 14 amino acids. Trimming took 4 bases from V and 2 from J; bases not matched to a gene: 2. Germline CDR1 reads MRHNA; CDR2 reads SNTAGT. The CDR3 sequence is CASSVAGLTDTQYF. For the CDR3, the DNA is TGTGCCAGCAGTGTAGCGGGACTCACAGATACGCAGTATTTT.

This clonotype was recorded a few times. The DNA for the CDR3 is TGTGCCAGCAGTAGCCGCGGCCAAATAAACCCTACGCAGTATTTT. Its protein product is CASSSRGQINPTQYF. The V call is TRBV12-3 or TRBV12-4, the J call TRBJ2-3; D gene uncertain. The CDR3 runs 15 residues. V was pared by 5 bases and J by 8 bases, with 20 bases between.

This clonotype has a count of ten or more. The V and J genes are TRBV28 and TRBJ1-4; unclear D gene. Germline values: CDR1 MDHEN, CDR2 SYDVKM. V lost 9 bases and J 8 bases, leaving 16 bases between the germline ends. The CDR3 contains 13 residues. The CDR3, as DNA: TGTGCCAGTGGTGAGAGTAAAAGGGAAAAACTGTTTTTT. This encodes CASGESKREKLFF.

This clonotype was detected a few times. The V and J genes are TRBV7-9 and TRBJ2-2, with unresolved D. Germline CDR1 and CDR2: SEHNR and FQNEAQ (reference sequence). V lost 3 bases, J lost 4 bases, and 15 bases lay in between. This CDR3 is built from 16 residues. For the CDR3, the DNA is TGTGCCAGCAGCTTTAACAAGGGAAGAAGCACCGGGGAGCTGTTTTTT. This sequence encodes CASSFNKGRSTGELFF.

V and J are TRBV6-1 and TRBJ1-4; unclear D gene. V shed 0 bases and J shed 8 bases, with 10 bases lying between them. CDR3 length: 14 amino acids. Germline CDR1 MNHNS, CDR2 SASEGT. The CDR3 DNA reads as TGTGCCAGCAGTGAAGCGAACAGCGCCGAAAAACTGTTTTTT. This codes for CASSEANSAEKLFF.

This clonotype was seen repeatedly, ten times or more. V gene TRBV20-1 combines with J gene TRBJ2-3; tentative D call: TRBD1 (7 bases). Trimming cost V 3 bases and J 1 base, with 14 bases left between them. Germline-derived CDR1 and CDR2 are DFQATT and SNEGSKA (reference sequence). This CDR3 comprises 15 residues. The DNA for the CDR3 is TGCAGTGCTAGGGAGGGACAGACAGGCACAGATACGCAGTATTTT. It specifies CSAREGQTGTDTQYF.

This clonotype was seen only a few times. This chain joins TRBV4-3 and TRBJ2-1, with TRBD1 matching 9 bases. In germline, CDR1 is LGHNA, CDR2 YSLEER. The CDR3 covers 16 residues. J gave up 4 bases and V 0 bases, and 4 bases lay outside the gene matches. In DNA form, the CDR3 reads TGCGCCAGCAGCCAAGATAGTGGGACAGGGTACAATGAGCAGTTCTTC. Translated: CASSQDSGTGYNEQFF.

Many counts were recorded for this clonotype. The CDR3 here is CASSLDLTPNEQFF. The CDR3 region has the DNA TGTGCCAGCAGCTTAGATCTAACCCCGAATGAGCAGTTCTTC. J is TRBJ2-1 and V is TRBV11-2; D gene unclear. Germline V CDR1 and CDR2: SGHAT, FQNNGV. V dropped 0 bases and J dropped 7 bases, with 10 bases sitting between them. The CDR3 spans 14 residues.

This clonotype was picked up a small number of times. The chain has TRBV6-2 or TRBV6-3 and TRBJ2-1; the D gene is possibly TRBD2 (6 bases). Germline loops: CDR1 MNHEY, CDR2 SVGEGT. CDR3 size: 14 residues. The germline V and J ends were trimmed by 1 base and 5 bases, with 9 bases remaining between them. The CDR3 loop reads CASSYWGEDNEQFF. The CDR3, as DNA: TGTGCCAGCAGTTACTGGGGGGAGGACAATGAGCAGTTCTTC.